Presented here are 18 T cell receptor beta chains from one specimen sequenced in a study of blood T cell repertoires in COVID-19. Sequencing used immunoSEQ multiplex PCR; TCRdb keeps in-frame clones, though not all of them. The sample lists 120,000 to 150,000 clones, over 80% occurring once. The specimen was peripheral blood. These receptors were obtained from a woman between 35 and 50 years old with active or convalescent COVID-19.

This chain links TRBV2 with TRBJ1-2; 9 bases fit TRBD1. Germline trimming cut 4 bases from V and 6 bases from J; bases unmatched to any gene: 12. Germline V gene sequence: CDR1 SNHLY, CDR2 FYNNEI. The CDR3 is 16 amino acids. The CDR3, as DNA: TGTGCCAGCAGTGTTTCGATCCGGGGACAGGGAGATGGCTACACCTTC. Protein sequence: CASSVSIRGQGDGYTF.

V gene TRBV5-1 combines with J gene TRBJ1-4, with TRBD1 matching 7 bases. This CDR3 is built from 14 residues. V lost 4 bases to trimming and J lost 5 bases; unmatched junction nucleotides: 5. From germline, CDR1 is SGHRS and CDR2 YFSETQ. CDR3: CASSGDSLNEKLFF. CDR3 DNA sequence: TGCGCCAGCAGCGGGGACAGCTTGAATGAAAAACTGTTTTTT.

The genes are TRBV5-1 and TRBJ2-5, with D perhaps matching TRBD2 (7 bases). The length of the CDR3 is 14 residues. CDR1 is SGHRS and CDR2 is YFSETQ in the germline V gene. V was shortened by 5 bases and J by 5 bases, with 16 bases between the two germline ends. CDR3 nucleotides: TGCGCCAGCAGTTACGGGGGGCGAGAGGAGACCCAGTACTTC. Protein product: CASSYGGREETQYF.

This clone was seen only once. The chain is built from TRBV6-5 and TRBJ2-7; TRBD1 matches at 10 bases. In germline, CDR1 is MNHEY, CDR2 SVGAGI. The ends lost 0 bases at V and 4 bases at J; junction bases unmatched: 6. This CDR3 is 16 amino acids long. This CDR3 is CASSYSIPGQGYEQYF. CDR3 DNA: TGTGCCAGCAGTTACTCGATTCCGGGACAGGGGTACGAGCAGTACTTC.

V is TRBV5-6 and J is TRBJ2-5, with D possibly TRBD1 on 5 matching bases. Germline-derived CDR1 and CDR2 are SGHDT and YYEEEE. This CDR3 has 15 amino acids. The V and J ends lost 2 bases and 2 bases respectively, with 13 bases between them. The CDR3 sequence is CASSLSTGKQETQYF. The CDR3 DNA reads as TGTGCCAGCAGCTTATCTACAGGCAAGCAAGAGACCCAGTACTTC.

This chain connects TRBV19 to TRBJ2-1, with 13 bases matching TRBD2. There are 17 residues in the CDR3. V gave up 6 bases and J gave up 4 bases; unmatched junction bases: 9. Germline CDR1 reads LNHDA; CDR2 reads SQIVND (reference sequence). The CDR3 reads CASSPIGTSGKYNEQFF. Written as DNA, the CDR3 is TGTGCCAGTAGCCCTATTGGGACTAGCGGGAAATACAATGAGCAGTTCTTC.

The chain links TRBV11-3 to TRBJ2-1; the match to TRBD2 covers 15 bases. J was trimmed by 5 bases and V by 1 base; bases with no gene match: 9. Germline V CDR1 and CDR2: SGHNT, YENEEA. The CDR3 extends over 19 amino acids. In DNA form, the CDR3 reads TGTGCCAGCAGCTTAGGGGGGCGAGGACTAGCGGGAGGGGACAATGAGCAGTTCTTC. Translating gives CASSLGGRGLAGGDNEQFF.

The rearrangement links TRBV27 to TRBJ2-3; 8 positions agree with TRBD1. Germline CDR1 MNHEY, CDR2 SMNVEV (reference sequence). There are 15 residues in the CDR3. J lost 1 base, V lost 7 bases, and 7 bases had no gene match. The CDR3 region has the DNA TGTGCCAGCACCGGACCGGGACAGGGCACAGATACGCAGTATTTT. Protein sequence: CASTGPGQGTDTQYF.

Here the CDR3 reads CASSREGGLGLKNIQYF. In nucleotides, the CDR3 is TGTGCCAGCAGCCGGGAGGGGGGGCTGGGCCTCAAAAACATTCAGTACTTC. This rearrangement joins TRBV7-2 to TRBJ2-4; 8 bases map to TRBD2. With 5 bases clipped from V and 3 bases from J, the junction kept 12 bases outside the gene matches. Germline-derived CDR1 and CDR2 are SGHTA and FQGNSA. The CDR3 has 17 amino acids.

The rearrangement joins TRBV7-9 to TRBJ1-1; D is ambiguous. Trimming removed 6 bases from V and 0 bases from J, with 17 bases in between. This CDR3 is 16 amino acids long. The V gene's germline CDR1 is SEHNR and CDR2 FQNEAQ (reference sequence). Written as DNA, the CDR3 is TGTGCCAGCAGACCCCCGGCGGGAGTCATGAACACTGAAGCTTTCTTT. Translated: CASRPPAGVMNTEAFF. Complete variable domain (other parts from reference TRBV7-9 and TRBJ1-1): DTGVSQNPRHKITKRGQNVTFRCDPISEHNRLYWYRQTLGQGPEFLTYFQNEAQLEKSRLLSDRFSAERPKGSFSTLEIQRTEQGDSAMYLCASRPPAGVMNTEAFFGQGTRLTVV.

This chain links TRBV30 with TRBJ1-2; the D gene is possibly TRBD1 (5 bases). This CDR3 region has 14 residues. V shed 2 bases and J shed 7 bases, with 17 bases lying between them. Germline CDR1 GTSNPN, CDR2 SVGIG (reference sequence). In DNA, the CDR3 is TGTGCCTGGAGTCTACCCTCCCCGGGGGGTGGCTACACCTTC. This codes for CAWSLPSPGGGYTF.

V and J are TRBV7-9 and TRBJ2-1; a possible D gene is TRBD1 (6 bases). The germline gives CDR1 SEHNR, CDR2 FQNEAQ (reference sequence). The V and J ends lost 4 bases and 9 bases respectively, with 22 bases between them. This CDR3 region has 16 residues. In nucleotides, the CDR3 is TGTGCCAGCAGCTCGACCCTTAGGGGGAGCGTCGGTGAGCAGTTCTTC. Translating gives CASSSTLRGSVGEQFF.

The chain employs TRBV6-4 and TRBJ2-2; D remains unclear. CDR3 length equals 13 residues. V was cut by 3 bases and J by 5 bases, with 7 bases left in between. Germline V gives CDR1 MRHNA, CDR2 SNTAGT. CDR3 sequence (DNA): TGTGCCAGCAGTGAAACTTCGACCGGGGAGCTGTTTTTT. Its translation is CASSETSTGELFF.

The genes are TRBV6-5 and TRBJ2-2; tentative D call: TRBD1 (5 bases). The germline gives CDR1 MNHEY, CDR2 SVGAGI. This CDR3 has 15 residues. V lost 10 bases and J 3 bases, leaving 18 bases between the germline ends. The CDR3 DNA reads TGTGCCACCAATCGGCAGGGTGTTGACACCGGGGAGCTGTTTTTT. Translating it yields CATNRQGVDTGELFF.

The chain is built from TRBV9 and TRBJ2-6; TRBD1 matches 8 bases. The junction had 11 bases not matched to a gene; V was cut back by 3 bases and J by 0 bases. Germline CDR1 is SGDLS and CDR2 is YYNGEE. This CDR3 has 19 amino acids. This CDR3 is CASSAKPPGQGSGANVLTF. CDR3 DNA: TGTGCCAGCAGCGCCAAACCTCCCGGACAGGGCTCTGGGGCCAACGTCCTGACTTTC.

V is TRBV10-3 and J is TRBJ2-7, with D maybe TRBD1 (5 bases). CDR3 size: 13 residues. Trimming stripped 6 bases from V and 4 bases from J, with 13 bases between. Germline loops: CDR1 ENHRY, CDR2 SYGVKD. The CDR3 loop reads CAIRDTHQYEQYF. The CDR3 DNA reads as TGTGCCATCAGGGACACACACCAATACGAGCAGTACTTC.

The gene calls are TRBV25-1 and TRBJ1-1; a possible D gene is TRBD1 (5 bases). Per the germline V gene, CDR1 is MGHDK and CDR2 is SYGVNS. This CDR3 contains 13 residues. Between the trimmed V and J ends, which lost 6 bases and 7 bases, there was a span of 15 bases. CDR3 nucleotides: TGTGCCAGCAGCTCCATCGGGGGGGGTGAAGCTTTCTTT. This codes for CASSSIGGGEAFF.

The rearrangement links TRBV27 to TRBJ1-6; D unclear. The CDR3 length is 16 residues. Germline V lookup: CDR1 MNHEY, CDR2 SMNVEV (reference sequence). Trimming took off 0 bases at V and 9 bases at J, with 15 bases between the two ends. The CDR3: CASSLSRGGSGSPLHF. The CDR3 DNA follows: TGTGCCAGCAGTTTATCGCGCGGCGGGTCGGGTTCACCCCTCCACTTT.